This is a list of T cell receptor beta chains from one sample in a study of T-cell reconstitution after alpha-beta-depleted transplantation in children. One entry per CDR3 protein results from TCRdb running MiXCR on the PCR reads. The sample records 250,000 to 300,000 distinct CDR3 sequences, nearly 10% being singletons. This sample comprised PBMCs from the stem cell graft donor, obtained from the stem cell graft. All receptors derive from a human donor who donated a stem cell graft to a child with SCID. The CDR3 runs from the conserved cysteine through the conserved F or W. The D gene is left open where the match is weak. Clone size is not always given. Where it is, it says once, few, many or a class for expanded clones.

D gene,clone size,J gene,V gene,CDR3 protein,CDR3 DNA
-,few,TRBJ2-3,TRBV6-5,CASSYTQHHRTAGLDTQYF,TGTGCCAGCAGTTACACCCAACATCACCGGACGGCAGGGTTAGATACGCAGTATTTT
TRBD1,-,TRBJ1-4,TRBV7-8,CASSSDRGFEKLFF,TGTGCCAGCAGTTCGGACAGGGGGTTTGAAAAACTGTTTTTT
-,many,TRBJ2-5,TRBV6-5,CASSYSTSQETQYF,TGTGCCAGCAGTTACTCGACAAGCCAAGAGACCCAGTACTTC
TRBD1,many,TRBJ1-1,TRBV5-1,CASRQGQGNTEAFF,TGCGCCAGCAGACAGGGACAGGGGAACACTGAAGCTTTCTTT
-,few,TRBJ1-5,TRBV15,CATSRGKGANNQPQHF,TGTGCCACCAGCAGAGGGAAAGGGGCCAATAATCAGCCCCAGCATTTT
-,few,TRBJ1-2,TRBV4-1,CASSHPQETNYGYTF,TGCGCCAGCAGCCACCCCCAGGAGACTAACTATGGCTACACCTTC
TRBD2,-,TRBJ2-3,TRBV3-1,CASSGTSGRTQYF,TGTGCCAGCAGCGGGACTAGCGGGAGGACGCAGTATTTT
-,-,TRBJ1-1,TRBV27,CATWTLRRYISEAFF,TGTGCCACTTGGACCCTCCGGAGATATATCTCTGAAGCTTTCTTT
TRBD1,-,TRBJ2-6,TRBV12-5,CASSPGTGRGANVLTF,TGTGCTAGTTCCCCCGGGACAGGTCGAGGGGCCAACGTCCTGACTTTC
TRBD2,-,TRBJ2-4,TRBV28,CASSSGLAGGLAKNIQYF,TGTGCCAGCAGTTCGGGACTAGCGGGGGGACTAGCCAAAAACATTCAGTACTTC
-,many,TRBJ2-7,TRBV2,CAIGTGQYEQYF,TGTGCCATCGGGACGGGACAATACGAGCAGTACTTC
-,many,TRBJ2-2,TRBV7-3,CASRGSGGELFF,TGTGCCAGCAGGGGGAGTGGCGGGGAGCTGTTTTTT
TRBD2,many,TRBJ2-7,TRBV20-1,CSAESGGEDEQYF,TGCAGTGCCGAGAGCGGGGGCGAGGACGAGCAGTACTTC
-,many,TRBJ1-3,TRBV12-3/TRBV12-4,CASSLDSTFSGNTIYF,TGTGCCAGCAGTTTGGACAGCACCTTCTCTGGAAACACCATATATTTT
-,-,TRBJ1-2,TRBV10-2,CASSDGRGYTF,TGCGCCAGCAGTGACGGACGTGGCTACACCTTC
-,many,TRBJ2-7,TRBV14,CASSQGGVPYEQYF,TGTGCCAGCAGCCAAGGAGGGGTGCCCTACGAGCAGTACTTC
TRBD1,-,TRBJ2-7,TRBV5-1,CASSLGQGSYYEQYF,TGCGCCAGCAGCTTAGGACAGGGTTCCTACTACGAGCAGTACTTC
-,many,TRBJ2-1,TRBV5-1,CASSSGSGEQFF,TGCGCCAGCAGCTCGGGGTCGGGTGAGCAGTTCTTC
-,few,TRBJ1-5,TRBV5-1,CASSLSGDSNQPQHF,TGCGCCAGCAGCTTGTCAGGAGATAGCAATCAGCCCCAGCATTTT
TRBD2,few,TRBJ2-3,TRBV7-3,CASSTATSGGIWYF,TGTGCCAGCAGTACCGCAACTAGCGGGGGAATCTGGTATTTT
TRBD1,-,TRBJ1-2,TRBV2,CASSEIGIRDREGYGYTF,TGTGCCAGCAGTGAAATCGGTATCCGGGACAGGGAGGGCTATGGCTACACCTTC
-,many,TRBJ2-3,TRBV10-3,CAISEWIGGKDTQYF,TGTGCCATCAGTGAGTGGATCGGCGGGAAAGATACGCAGTATTTT
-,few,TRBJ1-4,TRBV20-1,CSAGHPGATNEKLFF,TGCAGTGCTGGACACCCAGGGGCAACTAATGAAAAACTGTTTTTT
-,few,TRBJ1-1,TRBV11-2,CASSSARNTEAFF,TGTGCCAGCAGCTCTGCTAGGAACACTGAAGCTTTCTTT
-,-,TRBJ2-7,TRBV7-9,CASSSQVSYEQYF,TGTGCCAGCAGCTCCCAGGTATCCTACGAGCAGTACTTC
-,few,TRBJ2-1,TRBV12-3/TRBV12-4,CASSFLQGSSSYNEQFF,TGTGCCAGCAGTTTTCTCCAGGGCAGTAGCTCCTACAATGAGCAGTTCTTC
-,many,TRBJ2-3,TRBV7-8,CASSRTGTSTDTQYF,TGTGCCAGCAGCCGTACAGGGACTAGCACAGATACGCAGTATTTT
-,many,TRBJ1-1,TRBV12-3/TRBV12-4,CASSPDRRTTEAFF,TGTGCCAGCAGCCCGGACCGGAGAACCACTGAAGCTTTCTTT
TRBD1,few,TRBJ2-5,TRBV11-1,CASSNRGAYQETQYF,TGTGCCAGCAGCAACAGGGGCGCGTACCAAGAGACCCAGTACTTC
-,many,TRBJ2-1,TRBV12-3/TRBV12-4,CASSPGPRSYNEQFF,TGTGCCAGCAGTCCCGGCCCGCGCTCCTACAATGAGCAGTTCTTC
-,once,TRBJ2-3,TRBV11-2,CASSLGVGGAGTDTQYF,TGTGCCAGCAGCCTCGGGGTAGGGGGGGCCGGCACAGATACGCAGTATTTT
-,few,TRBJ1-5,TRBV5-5,CASSPSGTVVNQPQHF,TGTGCCAGCAGCCCCAGCGGGACGGTCGTCAATCAGCCCCAGCATTTT
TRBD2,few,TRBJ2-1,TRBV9,CASSVGRGGVYNEQFF,TGTGCCAGCAGCGTAGGCCGGGGGGGCGTCTACAATGAGCAGTTCTTC
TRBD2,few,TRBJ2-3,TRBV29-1,CSVTSGAKDTQYF,TGCAGCGTAACTAGCGGGGCCAAAGATACGCAGTATTTT
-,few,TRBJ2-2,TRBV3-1,CASSDPGTSNTGELFF,TGTGCCAGCAGCGATCCCGGGACTTCCAACACCGGGGAGCTGTTTTTT
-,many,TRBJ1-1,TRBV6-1,CASINTGTPDTEAFF,TGTGCCAGCATCAACACCGGGACACCAGACACTGAAGCTTTCTTT
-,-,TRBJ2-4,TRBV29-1,CSAARAQDIQYF,TGCAGCGCTGCGAGGGCACAGGACATTCAGTACTTC
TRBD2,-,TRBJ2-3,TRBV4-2,CASSPGLAGSSSTDTQYF,TGTGCCAGCAGCCCTGGACTAGCGGGGAGCTCTAGCACAGATACGCAGTATTTT
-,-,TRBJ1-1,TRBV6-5,CASSYGTLGEAFF,TGTGCCAGCAGTTACGGTACGCTCGGTGAAGCTTTCTTT
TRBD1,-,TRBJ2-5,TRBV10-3,CAISKDRIQETQYF,TGTGCCATCAGTAAGGACAGGATCCAAGAGACCCAGTACTTC
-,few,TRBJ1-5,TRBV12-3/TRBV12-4,CASTLGGVNQPQHF,TGTGCCAGCACCCTCGGGGGGGTCAATCAGCCCCAGCATTTT
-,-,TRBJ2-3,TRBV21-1,CAIRRGAVDTQYF,TGTGCCATCCGGCGGGGGGCGGTAGATACGCAGTATTTT
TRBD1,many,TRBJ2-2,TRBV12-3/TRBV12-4,CASRSTGHTGELFF,TGTGCCAGCAGGTCGACAGGGCACACCGGGGAGCTGTTTTTT
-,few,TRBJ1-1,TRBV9,CASSVGWSTEAFF,TGTGCCAGCAGCGTAGGGTGGAGCACTGAAGCTTTCTTT
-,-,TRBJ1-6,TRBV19,CAGSGGRDNSPLHF,TGTGCCGGTTCGGGAGGCAGGGATAATTCACCCCTCCACTTT
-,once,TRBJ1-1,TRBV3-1,CASSQVKMGNTEAFF,TGTGCCAGCAGCCAAGTAAAGATGGGAAACACTGAAGCTTTCTTT
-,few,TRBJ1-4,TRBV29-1,CSEQEYEEKLFF,TGCAGCGAGCAGGAGTACGAAGAAAAACTGTTTTTT
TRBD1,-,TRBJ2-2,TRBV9,CASRTGGASGELFF,TGTGCCAGTAGAACAGGGGGCGCATCCGGGGAGCTGTTTTTT
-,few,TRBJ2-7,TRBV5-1,CASSGGRPLSYEQYF,TGCGCCAGCAGCGGGGGACGGCCCCTCTCCTACGAGCAGTACTTC
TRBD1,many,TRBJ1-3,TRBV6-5,CASSYSLPTGLGNTIYF,TGTGCCAGCAGTTACAGTCTCCCGACAGGGTTGGGAAACACCATATATTTT
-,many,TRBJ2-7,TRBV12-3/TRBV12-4,CATNKDSYEQYF,TGTGCCACCAACAAGGACTCCTACGAGCAGTACTTC
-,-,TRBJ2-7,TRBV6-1,CATAAAFSSYEQYF,TGTGCCACCGCCGCGGCTTTCAGCTCCTACGAGCAGTACTTC
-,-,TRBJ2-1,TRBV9,CASSHGGSEQFF,TGTGCCAGCAGCCATGGGGGGAGTGAGCAGTTCTTC